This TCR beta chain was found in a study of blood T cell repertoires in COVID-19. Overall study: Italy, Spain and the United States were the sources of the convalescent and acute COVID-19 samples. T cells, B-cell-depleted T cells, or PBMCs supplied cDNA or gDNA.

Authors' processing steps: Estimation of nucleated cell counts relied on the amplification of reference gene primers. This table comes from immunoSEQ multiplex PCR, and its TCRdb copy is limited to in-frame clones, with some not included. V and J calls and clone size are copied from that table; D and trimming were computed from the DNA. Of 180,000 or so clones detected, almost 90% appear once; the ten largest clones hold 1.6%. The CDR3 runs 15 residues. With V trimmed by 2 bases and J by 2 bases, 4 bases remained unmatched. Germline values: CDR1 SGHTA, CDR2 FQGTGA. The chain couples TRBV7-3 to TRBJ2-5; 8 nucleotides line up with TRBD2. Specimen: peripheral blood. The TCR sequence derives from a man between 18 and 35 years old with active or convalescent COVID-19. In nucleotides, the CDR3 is TGTGCCAGCAGCTTACTTGGCGGGGGGCAAGAGACCCAGTACTTC. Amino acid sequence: CASSLLGGGQETQYF.